This T cell receptor (beta chain) was sequenced in a study of cytomegalovirus exposure and HLA in healthy donors (dated by TCRdb to about 2017). About the study as a whole: An earlier analysis of several hundred of the donors reported 276 Gb of sequence data and approximately 120 million unique TCR beta sequences obtained from about 180 million T cells. An early release covering roughly 580 HLA-typed donors comprised 250 to 350 gigabases of sequencing data and roughly 86 million unique TCR sequences. Among the roughly 400 genotyped donors, more than 70% belonged to the genetic ancestry cluster associated with self-reported Caucasian donors. The aim of the study was to test whether cataloging public T cell receptors could identify signatures of past pathogen exposure. The T cell repertoires of under 750 subjects were profiled by immunosequencing and related to cytomegalovirus serostatus. A separate validation cohort of over 95 different subjects was used in addition to the approximately 670-subject first cohort. To predict cytomegalovirus infection status, the study combined high-throughput TCR immunosequencing, statistical association of individual TCRs with disease status, and machine learning. A later analysis re-analyzed previously published TCR beta repertoires from several hundred donors and added high-resolution HLA genotyping to study TCR occurrence patterns. The later analysis used no new phenotypic data to find candidate immune exposures, relying instead on TCR beta sequences and their occurrence across donors. An earlier analysis of approximately 640 of the donors applied high-throughput TCR beta sequencing to assess whether each TCR beta V gene segment acted as functional or pseudogenic. Alongside the repertoire data, information on donor age, sex, ethnicity and CMV serostatus was compiled. Genome-wide SNP genotypes for about 60% of the roughly 670 donors were used in a later genetic analysis, which treated that subset as a discovery cohort. All discovery cohort repertoires had been generated using a single sequencing platform. Both class I and class II loci were covered by HLA typing, at four-digit resolution. Typing coverage varied by locus: about 620-630 donors for A, B, C, DRB1 and DQB1; roughly 510 for DQA1; about 570 for DPA1; fewer than 480 for DPB1. Four to six DR-DQ haplotypes were handled as single units for association and clustering, since linkage in the cohort was strong. Among around 400 genotyped donors of the cohort, an average of about 240,000 unique TCR beta nucleotide sequences were sequenced per donor, roughly a sixth of them non-productive. The paper as a whole reports these results and caveats: The study gave a list of about 170 TCR beta chains associated with cytomegalovirus. It was suggested by the authors that the approach could potentially be generalized to other disease states and immunological phenotypes. Only TCR beta chains were sequenced in this cohort, and the absence of alpha or paired-chain data limited detectable features. Correlated functional status among segregating V segments might be attributable to linkage disequilibrium, but an unknown experimental factor could not be ruled out. The presence/absence analyses assumed that sequencing depth was roughly uniform across donors, and that assumption may not be true. A later analysis associated around 16,000 TCR beta sequences with specific HLA alleles at a false discovery rate of 0.05. A cluster of highly shared sequence variants was judged likely to be a technical artifact of the sequencing pipeline. When HLA alleles, especially DR and DQ, strongly co-occurred, TCR associations were difficult to assign to individual alleles. HLA typing was unavailable for some donors at each locus, so association tests used only the typed subset. A later genetic analysis associated a missense DCLRE1C variant with V-gene and J-gene trimming of TCR beta chains, and an independent cohort replicated the association. A further reported finding was that TCR beta sequences accurately predicted the HLA-A and HLA-B alleles for most subjects in the first cohort. In a later analysis, several top co-occurrence clusters were reported to appear linked to parvovirus B19, influenza, CMV and Epstein-Barr virus. Broadly in line with IMGT annotations, most TCR beta V segments showed up in productive rearrangements about 87% or about 30% of the time in an earlier analysis of 450 to 600 of the donors. Across donors, most TCR sequences were observed very rarely, whereas some public TCRs were present in many individuals. A later analysis found that HLA-associated TCR beta chains were more clonally expanded and had lower generation probabilities than equally common non-associated chains. Immune exposure information for the cohort was limited to CMV serostatus. Because counts were too low, roughly 17 rarely observed V segments, including chromosome 9 orphons, were left out of the earlier analysis of 587 of the donors. The classifier was reported to diagnose cytomegalovirus status with high specificity and sensitivity in both the original and validation cohorts. In a later analysis, most CMV-associated TCR beta chains were found to appear HLA-restricted, with HLA associations seemingly driven largely by CMV exposure. In a later genetic analysis, fewer N-insertions in productive TCRs were reported among donors in an Asian-associated ancestry cluster than the 666-donor mean. In a later analysis, the rate of TCR association differed among HLA loci, with DRB1 alleles having the most associated TCRs and HLA-C alleles having the fewest. A few of the identified cytomegalovirus-associated TCR beta chains were confirmed in vitro to be specific for cytomegalovirus antigens.

Receptor libraries were prepared by the immunoSEQ multiplex PCR assay. The multiplex PCR relied on a mix of 60 forward primers for TCR Vbeta segments and 13 reverse primers for TCR Jbeta segments. The CDR3 region of rearranged TCR beta genes was amplified from genomic DNA by a multiplex PCR assay. The amplified TCR beta libraries were sequenced on the Illumina HiSeq System as 87-base-pair reads. The study's processing was this. A later analysis tallied tens of millions of unique TCR beta chains across the 550 to 850 repertoires, and about 10 million of those chains were shared by two or more donors. To remove PCR and sequencing errors, raw reads were error-corrected and collapsed into unique sequences using a nearest-neighbor algorithm that merged closely related sequences. To assign V, D and J gene segments, CDR3 sequences were aligned to IMGT reference sequences. For a sequence to be retained, at least a six-nucleotide match to both a V gene segment and a J gene segment was required. A rearrangement counted as productive if the CDR3 had no stop codons and remained in frame with V and J, and every other rearrangement counted as non-productive. CDR3 was defined according to IMGT convention as the region running from the second conserved V-encoded cysteine to the conserved J-encoded phenylalanine. The earlier analysis of 500 to 750 of the donors excluded any sequence lacking an unambiguous match to a single V gene segment. An earlier analysis of under 750 of the donors called V segments functional above 56.7% productive rearrangements and segregating when the between-donor standard deviation exceeded 5%. To diagnose cytomegalovirus status from the catalog of TCR beta chain sequences, a statistical classification framework was built. A later analysis assigned V and J genes by comparing TCR nucleotide sequences with IMGT/GENE-DB human TR gene sequences. Using the TCRdist pipeline, a later analysis assigned CDR3 sequences along with most-parsimonious VDJ recombination scenarios. In a later analysis, each TCR beta chain was defined by its CDR3 amino acid sequence together with its V-gene family, and reads lacking a unique V-gene family were excluded. As a way to deal with suspected cross-contamination and a sequencing artifact, a later analysis dropped 450 to 700 nucleotide sequences that were highly shared and had low generation probability. A later analysis calculated a clonal expansion index for each public chain from normalized within-repertoire ranks of inferred template counts. In a later analysis, generation probabilities were computed using a VDJ recombination model fitted to out-of-frame rearrangements, and the results were checked against IGoR. In a later analysis, hypergeometric tests were used to score TCR-TCR, TCR-HLA and TCR-CMV co-occurrence, with a repertoire-size bias correction applied to TCR pairs. To estimate false discovery rates, a later analysis permuted the HLA or CMV assignments 20 times. In a later analysis, co-occurring TCRs were grouped with DBSCAN, and TCRdist sequence similarity was added when clustering was performed within HLA-allele-positive subsets. Repertoires with fewer than 30,000 or more than 120,000 public chains were left out of co-occurrence clustering, as were a handful of repertoires with anomalous nucleotide sharing. Held by TCRdb, this immuneACCESS table contains in-frame sequences only and omits some clones. Under half of the omission traces to an unresolved V gene where checked; the cause of the rest is unknown. V, J and clone size are taken as reported in that table, and D and trimming were inferred from the DNA itself. The sample has 100,000 or so clones on record, 74% of them singletons. About 2.8% of the sample is taken by the ten largest.

The cohort consisted of hundreds of healthy bone marrow donors. At the time of sampling, all cohort members were nominally healthy, though unrecorded immune exposures were likely present. The donor was CMV seropositive and belonged to the group of 270 or so seropositive cohort members. Every donor gave a peripheral blood sample, and the peripheral blood mononuclear cells from that sample were used for TCR beta sequencing. Genomic DNA was extracted from the blood cell samples with the Qiagen DNeasy Blood Extraction Kit. Notes on this clone: The specificity of this receptor is unknown. The input lacks base qualities; no much larger clone sits a single base away.

The sequence was collected from a man in his fifties or sixties in good health and CMV-seropositive. The sample consisted of PBMCs.

The CDR3 is CASSEFGRLEKLFF. The sequenced DNA is TGTGCCAGCAGTGAATTCGGGAGGTTAGAAAAACTGTTTTTT. The chain was built from TRBV6-1 and TRBJ1-4, with the D segment identity uncertain. CDR1 MNHNS and CDR2 SASEGT are derived from the germline V gene. The CDR3, cysteine through phenylalanine, is 14 amino acids long. Solely the CDR3 DNA is kept, with 42 bases framed from the first base. At the junction V is shortened by 2 bases and J by 8 bases, with 12 bases in between.